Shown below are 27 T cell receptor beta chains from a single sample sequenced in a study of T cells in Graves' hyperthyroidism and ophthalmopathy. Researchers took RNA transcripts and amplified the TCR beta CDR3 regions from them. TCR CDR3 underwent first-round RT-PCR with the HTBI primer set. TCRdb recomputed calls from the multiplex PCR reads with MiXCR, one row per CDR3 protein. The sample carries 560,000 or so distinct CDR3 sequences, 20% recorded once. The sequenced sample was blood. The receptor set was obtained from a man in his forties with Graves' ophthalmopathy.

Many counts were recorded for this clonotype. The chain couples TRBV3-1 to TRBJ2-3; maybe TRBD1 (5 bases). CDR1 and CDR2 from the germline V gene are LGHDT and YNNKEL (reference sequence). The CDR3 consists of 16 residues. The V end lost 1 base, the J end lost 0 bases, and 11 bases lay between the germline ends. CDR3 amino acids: CASSQVAGLSTDTQYF. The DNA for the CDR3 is TGTGCCAGCAGCCAAGTGGCAGGGCTTAGCACAGATACGCAGTATTTT.

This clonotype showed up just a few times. CDR3 bases: TGTGCCACAAGCGACCCCCGGGAAGGGAAGTCTTTCTTT. Translating gives CATSDPREGKSFF. V is TRBV5-5 and J is TRBJ1-1; D gene uncertain. The CDR3 contains 13 residues. V was cut by 9 bases and J by 12 bases, with 24 bases left in between. CDR1 SGHKS and CDR2 YYEKEE come from the germline V gene (reference sequence).

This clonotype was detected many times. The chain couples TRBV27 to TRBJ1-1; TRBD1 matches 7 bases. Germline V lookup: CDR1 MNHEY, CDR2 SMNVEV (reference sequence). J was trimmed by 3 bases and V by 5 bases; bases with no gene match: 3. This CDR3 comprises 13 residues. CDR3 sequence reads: CASSTDRYTEAFF. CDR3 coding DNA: TGTGCCAGCAGTACGGACAGGTACACTGAAGCTTTCTTT.

DNA for the CDR3: TGCAGTGCTAGCCCAACGAGCTCCTACAATGAGCAGTTCTTC. Its translation: CSASPTSSYNEQFF. The chain combines TRBV20-1 with TRBJ2-1; D remains ambiguous. The CDR3 length is 14 residues. V was clipped by 3 bases and J by 0 bases, with 9 bases between them. Germline V gene data show CDR1 as DFQATT and CDR2 as SNEGSKA (reference sequence).

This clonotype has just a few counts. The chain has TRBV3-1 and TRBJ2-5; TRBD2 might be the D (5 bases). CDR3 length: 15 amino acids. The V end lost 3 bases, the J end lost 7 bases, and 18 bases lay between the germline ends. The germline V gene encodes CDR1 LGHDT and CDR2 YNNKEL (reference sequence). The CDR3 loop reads CASSHSRAAARTQYF. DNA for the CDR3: TGTGCCAGCAGCCACTCGCGGGCCGCGGCAAGGACCCAGTACTTC.

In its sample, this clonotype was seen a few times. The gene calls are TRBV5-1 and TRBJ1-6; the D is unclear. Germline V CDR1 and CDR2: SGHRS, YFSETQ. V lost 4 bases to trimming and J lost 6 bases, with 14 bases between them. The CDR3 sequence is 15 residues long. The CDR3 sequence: CASSPQGVGNSPLHF. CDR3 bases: TGCGCCAGCAGCCCCCAAGGAGTGGGTAATTCACCCCTCCACTTT.

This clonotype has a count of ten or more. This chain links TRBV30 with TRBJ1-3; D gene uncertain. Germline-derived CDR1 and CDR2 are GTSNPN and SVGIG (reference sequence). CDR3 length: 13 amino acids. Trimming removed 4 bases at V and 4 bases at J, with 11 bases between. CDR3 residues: CAWTPSGGNTIYF. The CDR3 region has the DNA TGTGCCTGGACCCCCTCGGGAGGAAACACCATATATTTT.

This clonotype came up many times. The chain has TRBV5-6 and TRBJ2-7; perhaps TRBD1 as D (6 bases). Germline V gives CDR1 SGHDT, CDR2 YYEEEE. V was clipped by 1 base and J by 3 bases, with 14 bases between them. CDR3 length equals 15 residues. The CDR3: CASSLQGLGNYEQYF. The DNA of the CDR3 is TGTGCCAGCAGCTTGCAGGGGCTAGGGAACTACGAGCAGTACTTC.

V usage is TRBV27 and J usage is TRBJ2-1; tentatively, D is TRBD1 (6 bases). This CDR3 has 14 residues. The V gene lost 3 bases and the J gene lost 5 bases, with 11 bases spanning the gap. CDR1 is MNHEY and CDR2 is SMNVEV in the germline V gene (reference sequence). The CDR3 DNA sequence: TGTGCCAGCAGTTTTGGACAGTCGAACAATGAGCAGTTCTTC. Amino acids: CASSFGQSNNEQFF.

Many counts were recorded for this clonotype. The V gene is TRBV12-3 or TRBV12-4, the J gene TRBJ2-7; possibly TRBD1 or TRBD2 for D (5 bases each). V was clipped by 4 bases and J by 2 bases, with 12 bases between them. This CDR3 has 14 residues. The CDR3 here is CASSSVGTAYEQYF. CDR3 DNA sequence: TGTGCCAGCAGTTCGGTCGGGACCGCCTACGAGCAGTACTTC.

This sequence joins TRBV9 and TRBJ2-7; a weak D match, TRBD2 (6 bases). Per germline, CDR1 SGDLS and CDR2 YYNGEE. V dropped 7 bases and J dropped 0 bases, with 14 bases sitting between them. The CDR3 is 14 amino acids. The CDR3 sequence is CASGREPASYEQYF. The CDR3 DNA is TGTGCCAGCGGTCGGGAGCCAGCCTCCTACGAGCAGTACTTC. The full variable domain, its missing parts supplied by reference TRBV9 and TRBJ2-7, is DSGVTQTPKHLITATGQRVTLRCSPRSGDLSVYWYQQSLDQGLQFLIQYYNGEERAKGNILERFSAQQFPDLHSELNLSSLELGDSALYFCASGREPASYEQYFGPGTRLTVT.

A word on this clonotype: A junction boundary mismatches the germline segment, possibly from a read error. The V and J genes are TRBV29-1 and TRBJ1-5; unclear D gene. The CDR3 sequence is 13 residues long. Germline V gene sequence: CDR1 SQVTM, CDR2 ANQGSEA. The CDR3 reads CGVEVAANQPQHF. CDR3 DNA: TGCGGCGTTGAAGTGGCGGCTAATCAGCCCCAGCATTTT.

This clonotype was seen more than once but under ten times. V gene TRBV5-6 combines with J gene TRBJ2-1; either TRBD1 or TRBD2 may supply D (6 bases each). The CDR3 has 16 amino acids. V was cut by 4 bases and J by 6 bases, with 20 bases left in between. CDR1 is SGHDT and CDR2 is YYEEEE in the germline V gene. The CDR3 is CASSIQGHLEGNEQFF. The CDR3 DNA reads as TGTGCCAGCAGCATCCAGGGACACCTGGAGGGCAATGAGCAGTTCTTC.

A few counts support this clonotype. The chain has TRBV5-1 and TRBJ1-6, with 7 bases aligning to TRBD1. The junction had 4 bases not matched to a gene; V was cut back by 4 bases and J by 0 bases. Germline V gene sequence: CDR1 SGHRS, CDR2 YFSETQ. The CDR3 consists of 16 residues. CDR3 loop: CASSQTGSSYNSPLHF. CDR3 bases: TGCGCCAGCAGCCAGACAGGGAGCTCCTATAATTCACCCCTCCACTTT.

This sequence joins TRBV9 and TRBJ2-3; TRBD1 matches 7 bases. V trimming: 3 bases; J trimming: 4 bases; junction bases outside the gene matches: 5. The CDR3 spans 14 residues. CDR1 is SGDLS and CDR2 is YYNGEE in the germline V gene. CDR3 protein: CASSAETGPDTQYF. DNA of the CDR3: TGTGCCAGCAGCGCTGAGACAGGGCCAGATACGCAGTATTTT.

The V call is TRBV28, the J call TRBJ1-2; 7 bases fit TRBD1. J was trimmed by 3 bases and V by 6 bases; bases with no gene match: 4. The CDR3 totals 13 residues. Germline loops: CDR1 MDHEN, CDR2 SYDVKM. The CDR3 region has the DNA TGTGCCAGCAGACCCGGGACAGACTATGGCTACACCTTC. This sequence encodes CASRPGTDYGYTF.

The CDR3 DNA follows: TGTGCCAGTAGTCCATGGACCAACACCGGGGAGCTGTTTTTT. This encodes CASSPWTNTGELFF. This chain uses TRBV19 with TRBJ2-2; D is ambiguous. Trimming stripped 5 bases from V and 2 bases from J, with 9 bases between. The length of the CDR3 is 14 residues. Germline CDR1 is LNHDA and CDR2 is SQIVND (reference sequence).

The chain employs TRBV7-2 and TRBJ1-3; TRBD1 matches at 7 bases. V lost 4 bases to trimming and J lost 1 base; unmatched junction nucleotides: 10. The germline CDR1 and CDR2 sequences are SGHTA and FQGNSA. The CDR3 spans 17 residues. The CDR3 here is CASSSGQSIFSGNTIYF. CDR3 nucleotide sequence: TGTGCCAGCAGCTCGGGACAGTCAATCTTTTCTGGAAACACCATATATTTT.

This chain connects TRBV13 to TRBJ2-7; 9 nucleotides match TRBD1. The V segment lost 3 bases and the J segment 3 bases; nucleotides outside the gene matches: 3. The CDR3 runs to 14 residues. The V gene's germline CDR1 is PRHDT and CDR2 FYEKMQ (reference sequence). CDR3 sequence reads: CASSFSGQGYEQYF. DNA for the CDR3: TGTGCCAGCAGCTTTTCGGGACAGGGCTACGAGCAGTACTTC.

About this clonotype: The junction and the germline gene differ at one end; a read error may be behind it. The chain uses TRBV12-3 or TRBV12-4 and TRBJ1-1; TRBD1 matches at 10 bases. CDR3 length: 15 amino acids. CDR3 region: CASRPGQGTGTKAFF. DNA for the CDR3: TGTGCCAGCAGACCGGGACAGGGGACGGGCACTAAAGCTTTCTTT.

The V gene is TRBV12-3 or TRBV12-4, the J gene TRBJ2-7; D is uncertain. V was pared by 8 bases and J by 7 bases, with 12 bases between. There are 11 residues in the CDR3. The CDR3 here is CASGKGGEQYF. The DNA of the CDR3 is TGTGCCAGCGGAAAGGGTGGGGAGCAGTACTTC.

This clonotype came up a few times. CDR3 amino acids: CASSRGTTYEQYF. CDR3 sequence (DNA): TGTGCCAGCAGCCGCGGGACCACCTACGAGCAGTACTTC. The chain links TRBV14 to TRBJ2-7, with D possibly matching TRBD2 (6 bases). The CDR3 spans 13 residues. Germline V gene sequence: CDR1 SGHDN, CDR2 FVKESK. Trimming removed 4 bases from V and 2 bases from J, with 9 bases in between.

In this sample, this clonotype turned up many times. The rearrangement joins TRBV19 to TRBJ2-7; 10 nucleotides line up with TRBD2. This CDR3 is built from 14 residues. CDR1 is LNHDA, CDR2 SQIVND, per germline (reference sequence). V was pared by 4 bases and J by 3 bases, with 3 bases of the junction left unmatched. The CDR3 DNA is TGTGCCAGTAGTACTAGCGGGGGAAACTACGAGCAGTACTTC. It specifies CASSTSGGNYEQYF.

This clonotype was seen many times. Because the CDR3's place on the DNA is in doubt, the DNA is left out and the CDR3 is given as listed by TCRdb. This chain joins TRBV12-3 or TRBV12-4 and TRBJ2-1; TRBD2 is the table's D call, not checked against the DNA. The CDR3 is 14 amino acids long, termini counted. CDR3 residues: CASSSSTRSNEQFF.

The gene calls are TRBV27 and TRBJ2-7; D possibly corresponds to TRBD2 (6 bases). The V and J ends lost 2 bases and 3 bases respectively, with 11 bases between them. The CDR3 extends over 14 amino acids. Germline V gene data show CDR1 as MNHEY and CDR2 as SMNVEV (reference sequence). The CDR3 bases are TGTGCCAGCAGTTTACGGGACTCCTACTACGAGCAGTACTTC. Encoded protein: CASSLRDSYYEQYF.

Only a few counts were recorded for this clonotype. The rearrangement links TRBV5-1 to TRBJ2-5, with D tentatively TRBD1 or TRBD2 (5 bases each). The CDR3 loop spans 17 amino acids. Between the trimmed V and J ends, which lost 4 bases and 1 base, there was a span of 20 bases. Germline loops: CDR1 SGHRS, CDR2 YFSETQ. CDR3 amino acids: CASSPGALWKGQETQYF. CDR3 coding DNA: TGCGCCAGCAGCCCCGGGGCGTTATGGAAGGGCCAAGAGACCCAGTACTTC.

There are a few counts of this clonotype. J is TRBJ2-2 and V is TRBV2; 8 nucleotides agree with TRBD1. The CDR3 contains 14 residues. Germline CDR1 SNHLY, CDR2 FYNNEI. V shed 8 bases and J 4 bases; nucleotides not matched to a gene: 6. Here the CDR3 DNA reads TGTGCCAGCGGACAGGGAATGGTCACCGGGGAGCTGTTTTTT. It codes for CASGQGMVTGELFF.